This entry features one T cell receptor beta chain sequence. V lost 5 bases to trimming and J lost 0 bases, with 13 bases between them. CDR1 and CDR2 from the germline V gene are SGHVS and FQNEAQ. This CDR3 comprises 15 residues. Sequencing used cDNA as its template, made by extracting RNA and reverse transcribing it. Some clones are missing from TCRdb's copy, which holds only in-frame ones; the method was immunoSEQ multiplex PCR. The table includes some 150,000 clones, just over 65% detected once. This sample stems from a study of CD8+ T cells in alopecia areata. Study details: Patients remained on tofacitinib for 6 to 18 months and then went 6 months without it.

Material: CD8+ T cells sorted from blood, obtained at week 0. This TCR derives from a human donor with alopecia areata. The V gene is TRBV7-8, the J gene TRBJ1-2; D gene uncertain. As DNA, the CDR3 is TGTGCCAGCAGCGAGGGCGCTAAACCTAACTATGGCTACACCTTC. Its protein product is CASSEGAKPNYGYTF.